These T cell receptor beta chains were read from a single sample in a study of Graves' ophthalmopathy and Graves' hyperthyroidism. TCRdb re-derived calls from the multiplex PCR reads in MiXCR, one entry per CDR3 protein. The sample yields hundreds of thousands of distinct CDR3 sequences, 22% seen once. The material sequenced was peripheral blood. The receptors here all came from a young woman with stable Graves' hyperthyroidism. Some clones in this sample may be carry-over from other donors' samples. Each CDR3 is given with its conserved first and last residue. D genes are given only for firm matches. Clone size, where shown, is once, few, many, or a class for clones that have expanded.

CDR3: CASRPGTTARTYEQYF; DNA: TGTGCCAGCAGACCTGGGACCACGGCAAGAACCTACGAGCAGTACTTC; V: TRBV12-3/TRBV12-4; size: NA; J: TRBJ2-7; D: NA
CDR3: CSVDRVNYGYTF; DNA: TGCAGCGTCGACAGGGTTAACTATGGCTACACCTTC; V: TRBV29-1; size: many; J: TRBJ1-2; D: TRBD1
CDR3: CAISDSWASEPGYTF; DNA: TGTGCCATCAGTGACAGTTGGGCTAGTGAGCCTGGCTACACCTTC; V: TRBV10-3; size: NA; J: TRBJ1-2; D: NA
CDR3: CASSLQGADGELFF; DNA: TGTGCCAGCAGCCTACAGGGGGCGGACGGGGAGCTGTTTTTT; V: TRBV12-3/TRBV12-4; size: NA; J: TRBJ2-2; D: TRBD1
CDR3: CSARDPGRRSYGYTF; DNA: TGCAGTGCTAGAGACCCAGGGAGGAGAAGCTATGGCTACACCTTC; V: TRBV20-1; size: NA; J: TRBJ1-2; D: NA
CDR3: CASSQDLVLDTGELFF; DNA: TGTGCCAGCAGCCAAGATCTCGTCTTAGACACCGGGGAGCTGTTTTTT; V: TRBV3-1; size: NA; J: TRBJ2-2; D: NA
CDR3: CASSTLRGSYEQYF; DNA: TGTGCCAGCAGCACACTTCGGGGGTCCTACGAGCAGTACTTC; V: TRBV7-2; size: many; J: TRBJ2-7; D: NA
CDR3: CASSLGQGMNTEAFF; DNA: TGTGCCAGCAGTTTAGGACAGGGTATGAACACTGAAGCTTTCTTT; V: TRBV12-3/TRBV12-4; size: many; J: TRBJ1-1; D: TRBD1
CDR3: CASSQDRGVEQYF; DNA: TGCGCCAGCAGCCAAGATCGGGGGGTCGAGCAGTACTTC; V: TRBV4-1; size: NA; J: TRBJ2-7; D: TRBD2
CDR3: CASSLEAGPFAEAFF; DNA: TGTGCCAGCAGCTTAGAGGCAGGCCCGTTCGCTGAAGCTTTCTTT; V: TRBV11-2; size: many; J: TRBJ1-1; D: NA
CDR3: CASKTGGNTIYF; DNA: TGTGCCAGCAAGACAGGGGGAAACACCATATATTTT; V: TRBV12-3/TRBV12-4; size: few; J: TRBJ1-3; D: TRBD1
CDR3: CASSLTQVMAF; DNA: TGTGCCAGCAGTTTAACACAGGTTATGGCCTTC; V: TRBV12-3/TRBV12-4; size: few; J: TRBJ1-2; D: NA
CDR3: CASSHDRFMNTEAFF; DNA: TGTGCCAGCAGTCATGACCGGTTCATGAACACTGAAGCTTTCTTT; V: TRBV6-1; size: NA; J: TRBJ1-1; D: NA
CDR3: CASSPPAGTGHSPLHF; DNA: TGTGCCAGCTCACCACCGGCCGGGACAGGGCATTCACCCCTCCACTTT; V: TRBV18; size: many; J: TRBJ1-6; D: TRBD1
CDR3: CASSDWTDEAFF; DNA: TGCGCCAGCAGTGATTGGACAGATGAAGCTTTCTTT; V: TRBV10-2; size: many; J: TRBJ1-1; D: NA
CDR3: CASSQLREALGQPQHF; DNA: TGTGCCAGCAGCCAGCTCCGGGAGGCGCTTGGACAGCCCCAGCATTTT; V: TRBV14; size: few; J: TRBJ1-5; D: NA
CDR3: CASSEESTGAGELFF; DNA: TGTGCCAGCAGTGAAGAGTCTACAGGGGCCGGGGAGCTGTTTTTT; V: TRBV6-1; size: NA; J: TRBJ2-2; D: TRBD1